This TCR beta chain was sequenced for a study of blood T cells in healthy people across ages (dated by TCRdb to 2015 to 2017). Looking at the study overall: Template switching captured roughly one uniquely barcoded TCR beta cDNA molecule per two T cells in model experiments. The study measured age-related changes in TCR beta repertoire diversity using deep sequencing normalized with unique cDNA molecular identifiers. Four age groups were formed from the donors: young (average about 15 years), middle-aged (more than 35), aged (over 55) and long-lived (approximately 80). The study analyzed two additional independent replicas of 1 million unique cDNA reads from the same blood draw for two donors, one aged 18 to 29 and one aged 80 or older. Findings and caveats that apply to the study as a whole: Since profiling was done on bulk unsorted PBMCs, naive and antigen-experienced compartments could not be conclusively compared. The CMV infection status of donors was not known, potentially confounding age-related changes in expanded clonotypes. Observed TCR beta diversity correlated strongly with the percentage of naive T cells measured by flow cytometry. Compared with the aged group, the long-lived group had more naive CD4+ T cells, fewer expanded clones and increased TCR diversity, suggesting age selection. Estimates of total diversity based on one million sequenced T cells were regarded as lower bounds and as underestimates. As age increased, observed TCR beta diversity per million T cells dropped in a roughly linear way, and a significant reduction was already evident by age 40.

Libraries were prepared through 5' RACE. The run used an Illumina HiSeq 2500. A second PCR of about 6 to 12 cycles was run with a J-beta primer mix and a sample-barcoded 5' primer. A template-switch 5' adaptor carrying 12 random nucleotides introduced a unique molecular identifier onto each TCR beta cDNA molecule. Each sample yielded at least 2.5 million CDR3-containing paired-end reads. The Mint cDNA synthesis kit, primed by a TRBC-specific oligonucleotide, was used to synthesize first-strand cDNA from all RNA. Following uracil-DNA glycosylase treatment, a first 18-cycle PCR with universal primers M1SS and BC2_uni_R was performed on all cDNA. The study's processing was this. For normalization, 1 million high-quality reads were randomly selected from each sample, with every read carrying a distinct molecular identifier. Reads with shared molecular identifiers were discarded instead of being binned into consensus sequences. MiTCR, set to a Q25 quality threshold and the strictest error-elimination algorithm, was used for CDR3 identification, clonotype clustering and error correction. A nonparametric unseen species model using Euler transformation provided a lower-bound estimate of total TCR beta diversity. TCRdb redid the processing of the public reads, applying fastp at Q25 and MiXCR, and retained in-frame beta chains. Rows matching on CDR3 protein sequence are summarized as one entry with the most common DNA and genes. For this entry, the V and J calls and clone size follow TCRdb and not the study's own pipeline. Here the sample has approximately 780,000 distinct CDR3 sequences; about a quarter occur a single time. Less than 3.5% of the sample comes from the top ten.

Donors were a few dozen systemically healthy Caucasian individuals from Russia aged roughly 6 to 90 years. Approximately 9.7 milliliters of peripheral blood were drawn from each donor into EDTA-treated Vacutainer tubes. Ficoll-Paque density-gradient centrifugation was used to isolate PBMCs, with at least 7 million obtained per sample. Trizol reagent was used to extract total RNA from PBMCs, with at least 6 micrograms per sample. Naive CD45RAhigh/CD27high T cell percentages were measured by flow cytometry on a PBMC aliquot from every donor. CDR1 and CDR2 are drawn from the germline V gene (reference sequence): SGHKS, YYEKEE. Counted from cysteine to phenylalanine, this CDR3 has 14 amino acids. Kept here is only the CDR3 DNA, which spans 42 bases and is read in frame from base 1. This clonotype was detected a few times. What this receptor recognizes is not known. One junction end disagrees with the germline gene, perhaps due to a read error.

These records were also assigned to another study, of T cells of mothers and their children. Reported in the second study: The donors were nine systemically healthy Caucasian individuals, made up of three mothers and their six children. cDNA synthesis consumed the entire amount of extracted RNA, loaded at around 1.5 ug RNA in each 15 ul reaction. In the second PCR, sample barcodes and 2-4 random nucleotides were introduced via the M1S primer. Over 8.5 million TCR beta CDR3 reads were obtained for each mother, and around 2.7 million reads were obtained for each child. In both related and unrelated pairs, thymic selection shapes the output of TCR recombination in a similar way, with inherited differences having only a minor effect. Normalized repertoire overlap was always slightly but never significantly higher in related than unrelated mother-child pairs. Persistent microchimeric T cell clones were not detected, at a sensitivity of around 95 clones per million clonotypes. The study used deep NGS to compare TCR beta repertoires of mothers and children, seeking features distinguishing related mother-child pairs from unrelated individuals. Mothers averaged roughly 36 +/- 4 years of age and children averaged roughly 10 +/- 4 years. Libraries were sequenced on Illumina HiSeq 2000 with 100+100 nt paired-end reads after adapter ligation with NEBNext reagents. Mother and child libraries were prepared a month apart and sequenced in separate runs to prevent cross-contamination. For each donor, between about 450,000 and 2,300,000 distinct TCR beta clonotypes were identified. Naive TCR beta clonotypes were estimated from low-frequency clonotypes matched to each donor's FACS-determined naive share, without sorting.

This TCR was recovered from a boy between 10 and 17 years old in good health. The chain was built from TRBV5-5 and TRBJ2-5, with TRBD1 identical over 7 junction bases. The better agreement between TRBJ2-7 and the DNA end casts doubt on the J call. The sequencing sample was made of blood. CDR3 loop: CTSSWGQGAYEQYF. The DNA reads as follows: TGTACCAGCAGCTGGGGCCAGGGGGCCTACGAGCAGTACTTC.